A single T cell receptor (beta chain) is shown here with its context. Its antigen remains unknown. A multiplex PCR was run with 60 Vbeta primers and 13 Jbeta primers. TCRdb's copy holds only in-frame clones and misses some; the assay was immunoSEQ multiplex PCR. In all, the sample yields 50,000 to 75,000 clones. The data are from a study of cytomegalovirus exposure and HLA in healthy donors. General study findings and limits: Some public TCRs appeared in many individuals, while most sequences were rare. In vitro data verified three CMV-associated chains as specific for CMV antigens.

The CDR3 consists of 17 residues. The germline V gene encodes CDR1 KGHSH and CDR2 LQKENI. Trimming took 3 bases from V and 5 from J, leaving 22 bases between them. Healthy bone marrow donors made up the donor group. The gene calls are TRBV18 and TRBJ1-2; no definite D call. The sequence derives from a woman under 30 in good health and CMV-seronegative. What was sequenced was PBMCs. The CDR3 sequence is CASSPNGVQDGEYGYTF. CDR3 nucleotide sequence: TGTGCCAGCTCACCGAACGGGGTCCAGGACGGCGAGTATGGCTACACCTTC.